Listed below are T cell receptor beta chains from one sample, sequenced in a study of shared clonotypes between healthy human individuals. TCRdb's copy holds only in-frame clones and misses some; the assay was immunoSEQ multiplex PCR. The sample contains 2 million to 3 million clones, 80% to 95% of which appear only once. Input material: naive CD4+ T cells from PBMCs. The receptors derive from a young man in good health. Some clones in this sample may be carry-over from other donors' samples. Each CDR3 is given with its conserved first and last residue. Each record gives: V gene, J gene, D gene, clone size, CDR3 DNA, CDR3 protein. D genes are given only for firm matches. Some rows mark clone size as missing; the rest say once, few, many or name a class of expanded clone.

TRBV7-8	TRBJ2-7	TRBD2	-	TGTGCCAGCAGCACACCCCGGGTAGGGACTAAAAGCTCCTACGAGCAGTACTTC	CASSTPRVGTKSSYEQYF
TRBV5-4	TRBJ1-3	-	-	TGTGCCAGCAGCTTAGTCTACAGGGAGACCATATATTTT	CASSLVYRETIYF
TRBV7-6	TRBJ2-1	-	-	TGTGCCAGCAGCTCAAGAGGGGGAGGTGAGCAGTTCTTC	CASSSRGGGEQFF
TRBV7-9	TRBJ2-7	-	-	TGTGCCAGCAGCTTAGGACAGCCTATCTCCTACGAGCAGTACTTC	CASSLGQPISYEQYF
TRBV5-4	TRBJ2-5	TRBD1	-	TGTGCCAGCAGCTTATTTACAGGGGCTCAAGAGACCCAGTACTTC	CASSLFTGAQETQYF
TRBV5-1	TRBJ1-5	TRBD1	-	TGCGCCAGCAGCTTTAGGACAGGGGACCAGCCCCAGCATTTT	CASSFRTGDQPQHF
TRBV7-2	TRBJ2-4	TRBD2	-	TGTGCCAGCAGCACGGGACTAGCGGGAGCAGGGAACATTCAGTACTTC	CASSTGLAGAGNIQYF
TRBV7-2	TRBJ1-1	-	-	TGTGCCAGCAGCTTACTGGCGGTAAACACTGAAGCTTTCTTT	CASSLLAVNTEAFF
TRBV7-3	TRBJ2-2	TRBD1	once	TGTGCCAGCAGAGGCGGGACAGGGGGCTTGACCGGGGAGCTGTTTTTT	CASRGGTGGLTGELFF
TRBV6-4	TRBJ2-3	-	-	TGTGCCAGCAGTGAAGGGACCCGGACAGATACGCAGTATTTT	CASSEGTRTDTQYF
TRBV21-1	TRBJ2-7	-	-	TGTGCCAGCAGCAAAGAAATCGAGACAGGGGGAACTAGCGGGAGGGCCCTGAACGAGCAGTACTTC	CASSKEIETGGTSGRALNEQYF
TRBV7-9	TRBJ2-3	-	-	TGTGCCAGCAGCTTAGCGGGGGCGGTGGATACGCAGTATTTT	CASSLAGAVDTQYF
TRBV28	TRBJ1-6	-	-	TGTGCCAGCGGGTCGTCGGGGAATTCACCCCTCCACTTT	CASGSSGNSPLHF
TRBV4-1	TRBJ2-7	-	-	TGCGCCAGCAGCCAAGTTCTTGAGAAGCAGTACTTC	CASSQVLEKQYF
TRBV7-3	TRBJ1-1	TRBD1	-	TGTGCCAGCAGCCGCACAGGGGGCTCCACTGAAGCTTTCTTT	CASSRTGGSTEAFF
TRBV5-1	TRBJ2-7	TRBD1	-	TGCGCCAGCAGCTTAAGGGACAGGTTCTCCTACGAGCAGTACTTC	CASSLRDRFSYEQYF
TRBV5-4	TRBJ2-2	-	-	TGTGCCAGCAGCTTGGCGGCGGAGAACACCGGGGAGCTGTTTTTT	CASSLAAENTGELFF
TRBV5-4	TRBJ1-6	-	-	TGTGCCAGCAGCTTGCGGGGGGCCTATAATTCACCCCTCCACTTT	CASSLRGAYNSPLHF
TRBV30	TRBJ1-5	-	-	TGTGCCTGGAGTGTACGGGGGAAGGGGAGCAATCAGCCCCAGCATTTT	CAWSVRGKGSNQPQHF
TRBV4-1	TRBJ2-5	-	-	TGCGCCAGCAGCCAAGATCTCCCCCGGGCGTACCAAGAGACCCAGTACTTC	CASSQDLPRAYQETQYF
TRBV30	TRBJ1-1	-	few	TGTGCCTGGAGCCTTTCTAGGGAGGCCACTGAAGCTTTCTTT	CAWSLSREATEAFF
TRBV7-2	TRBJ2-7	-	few	TGTGCCAGCAGCTCCCAACAGTACGAGCAGTACTTC	CASSSQQYEQYF
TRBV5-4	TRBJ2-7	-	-	TGTGCCAGCAGCAAAACCCTGGACGTAGGCTACGAGCAGTACTTC	CASSKTLDVGYEQYF
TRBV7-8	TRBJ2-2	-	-	TGTGCCAGCAGCTTCTTCGGCCCTACTCGAGGGGAGCTGTTTTTT	CASSFFGPTRGELFF
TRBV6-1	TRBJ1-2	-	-	TGTGCCAGCAGTTACGTTGGCTACACCTTC	CASSYVGYTF
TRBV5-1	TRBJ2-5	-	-	TGCGCCAGCAGCTTAGGCGGCAGGGAAGAGACCCAGTACTTC	CASSLGGREETQYF
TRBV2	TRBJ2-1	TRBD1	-	TGTGCCAGCAGTGGACAGGGTATTAATGAGCAGTTCTTC	CASSGQGINEQFF
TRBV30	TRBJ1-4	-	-	TGTGCCTGGAGTGTACGTGGCAGGGGTTCCTCAACAACTAATGAAAAACTGTTTTTT	CAWSVRGRGSSTTNEKLFF
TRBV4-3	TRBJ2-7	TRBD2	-	TGCGCCAGCAGCCAAGCTGTTAGCGGGAATGGGCAGTACTTC	CASSQAVSGNGQYF
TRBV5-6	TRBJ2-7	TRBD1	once	TGTGCCAGCAGCTTGGGGACAGGGGGATCCTACGAGCAGTACTTC	CASSLGTGGSYEQYF
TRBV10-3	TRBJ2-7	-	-	TGTGCCATCAGTGATGTCAAAGGGGCCTACGAGCAGTACTTC	CAISDVKGAYEQYF
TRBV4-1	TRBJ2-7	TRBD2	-	TGCGCCAGCAGCCACAGCGGGAGAGAGTACGAGCAGTACTTC	CASSHSGREYEQYF
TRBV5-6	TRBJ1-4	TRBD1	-	TGTGCCAGCAGCTCGTACAGGGGGCTGGATAATGAAAAACTGTTTTTT	CASSSYRGLDNEKLFF
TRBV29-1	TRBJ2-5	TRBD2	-	TGCAGCGTTGAAGCGGGTCTTAGCGGGAGGCCGGGAGAGACCCAGTACTTC	CSVEAGLSGRPGETQYF
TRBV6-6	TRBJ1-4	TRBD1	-	TGTGCCAGCAGTTCCCGACAGGGAGTTACTGAAAAACTGTTTTTT	CASSSRQGVTEKLFF
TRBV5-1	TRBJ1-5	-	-	TGCGCCAGCAGCTCCTCGGGCAATCAGCCCCAGCATTTT	CASSSSGNQPQHF
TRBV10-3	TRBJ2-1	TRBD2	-	TGTGCCACCCTGCGGGGGGCCTTTCGTTCGGGGGGTTCCCTCCGAGAGCAGTTCTTC	CATLRGAFRSGGSLREQFF
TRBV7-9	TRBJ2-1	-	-	TGTGCCAGCAGCTTATCTGAGATCCCCGAGGAGCAGTTCTTC	CASSLSEIPEEQFF
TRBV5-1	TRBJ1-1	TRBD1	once	TGCGCCAGCAGCCTAGGGACAGGACGGAACACTGAAGCTTTCTTT	CASSLGTGRNTEAFF
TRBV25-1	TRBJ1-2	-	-	TGTGCCAGCAGGAGCCAGGGGCCGGTTAATGGCTACACCTTC	CASRSQGPVNGYTF
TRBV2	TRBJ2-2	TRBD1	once	TGTGCCAGCACTCCGACACGGGGACAGGCCGGGGAGCTGTTTTTT	CASTPTRGQAGELFF